The T cell receptor beta chain described here comes from a study of OX40 agonist ivuxolimab in advanced cancers. Generated by immunoSEQ multiplex PCR, the TCRdb table keeps only in-frame clones and is missing some. The top ten hold about 25% of the sample, which has tens of thousands of clones, roughly 91% seen once. CDR3 length: 11 amino acids. Per germline, CDR1 MNHEY and CDR2 SVGAGI. Trimming shortened V by 7 bases and J by 7 bases, and 8 bases separated the two germline ends. The sequence was obtained from an adult with an advanced solid tumor such as melanoma, head and neck, liver or kidney cancer. The source was CD4+ or CD8+ T cells sorted from blood, collected in a trial of the OX40 agonist ivuxolimab. The chain joins TRBV6-5 to TRBJ2-1; D is unresolved. Written as DNA, the CDR3 is TGTGCCAGCACTATAGGGAATGAGCAGTTCTTC. Translating gives CASTIGNEQFF.